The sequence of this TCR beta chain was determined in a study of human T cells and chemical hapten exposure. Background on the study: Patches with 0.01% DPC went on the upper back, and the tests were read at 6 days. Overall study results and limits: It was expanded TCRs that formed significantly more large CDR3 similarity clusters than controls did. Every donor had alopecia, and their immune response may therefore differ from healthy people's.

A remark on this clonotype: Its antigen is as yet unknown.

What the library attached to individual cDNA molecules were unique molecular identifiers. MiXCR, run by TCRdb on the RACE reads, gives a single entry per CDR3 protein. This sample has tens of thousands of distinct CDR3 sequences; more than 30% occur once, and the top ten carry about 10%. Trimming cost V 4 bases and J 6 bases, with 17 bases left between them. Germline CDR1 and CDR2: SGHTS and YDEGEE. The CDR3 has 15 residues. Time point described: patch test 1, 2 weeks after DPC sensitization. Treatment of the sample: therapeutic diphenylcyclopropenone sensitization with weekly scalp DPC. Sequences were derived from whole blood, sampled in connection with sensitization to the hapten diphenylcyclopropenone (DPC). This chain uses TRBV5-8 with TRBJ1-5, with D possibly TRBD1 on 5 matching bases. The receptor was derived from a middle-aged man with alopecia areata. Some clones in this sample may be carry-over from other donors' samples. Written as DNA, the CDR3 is TGTGCCAGCAGCCCCCTTCCGGTCCAGGGTCAGCCCCAGCATTTT. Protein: CASSPLPVQGQPQHF.